Below are 10 T cell receptor beta chains sequenced from a single sample in a study of blood T cell repertoires in COVID-19. Generated by immunoSEQ multiplex PCR, the TCRdb table keeps only in-frame clones and is missing some. The sample includes around 110,000 clones, 70% to 85% of them seen just once. The sample taken for sequencing was peripheral blood. The receptors derive from a woman between 55 and 75 years old with acute or convalescent COVID-19.

The CDR3 loop is CASTPRGEKLFF. Here the CDR3 DNA reads TGTGCCAGCACCCCTAGGGGAGAAAAACTGTTTTTT. This rearrangement joins TRBV28 to TRBJ1-4; weak D call: TRBD1 (5 bases). Trimming removed 7 bases at V and 8 bases at J, with 11 bases between. There are 12 residues in the CDR3. Germline V gene sequence: CDR1 MDHEN, CDR2 SYDVKM.

The chain recombines TRBV11-3 with TRBJ2-1; 7 nucleotides align to TRBD2. V trimming: 3 bases; J trimming: 10 bases; junction bases outside the gene matches: 6. The V gene's germline CDR1 is SGHNT and CDR2 YENEEA. The CDR3 extends over 13 amino acids. The CDR3 protein is CASSFLGRGEQFF. CDR3 coding DNA: TGTGCCAGCAGCTTTCTAGGGCGGGGGGAGCAGTTCTTC.

The chain links TRBV27 to TRBJ2-1; 10 bases match TRBD2. V shed 11 bases, J shed 8 bases, and the junction held 9 bases outside the gene matches. CDR1 and CDR2 from the germline V gene are MNHEY and SMNVEV (reference sequence). The CDR3 is 13 amino acids. CDR3 coding DNA: TGTGCCTCCCGGGCTAGCGGGAGTGATGAGCAGTTCTTC. This translates into CASRASGSDEQFF.

This chain joins TRBV28 and TRBJ1-5; 10 bases line up with TRBD1. CDR1 and CDR2 from the germline V gene are MDHEN and SYDVKM. Trimming cost V 11 bases and J 7 bases; bases outside gene matches: 8. The CDR3 is 13 residues long. DNA of the CDR3: TGTGCCGGACAGGGGGAACTGCGGCAGCCCCAGCATTTT. This sequence encodes CAGQGELRQPQHF.

The J gene is TRBJ2-3, the V gene TRBV11-2, with 8 bases fitting TRBD2. There are 16 residues in the CDR3. CDR1 is SGHAT, CDR2 FQNNGV, per germline. V lost 1 base and J lost 0; bases outside the gene matches: 3. The CDR3 DNA reads TGTGCCAGCAGCTTAGTCTCGGGGGGGAGCACAGATACGCAGTATTTT. Its translation: CASSLVSGGSTDTQYF. Full variable domain (rest looked up from reference TRBV11-2 and TRBJ2-3): EAGVAQSPRYKIIEKRQSVAFWCNPISGHATLYWYQQILGQGPKLLIQFQNNGVVDDSQLPKDRFSAERLKGVDSTLKIQPAKLEDSAVYLCASSLVSGGSTDTQYFGPGTRLTVL.

The chain links TRBV7-8 to TRBJ2-2, with 8 bases that match TRBD1. Germline V CDR1 and CDR2: SGHVS, FQNEAQ. V lost 6 bases and J lost 0; bases outside the gene matches: 12. The CDR3 length is 18 residues. The CDR3 spells CASSYTGGALANTGELFF. DNA of the CDR3: TGTGCCAGCAGTTATACAGGGGGTGCCCTGGCGAACACCGGGGAGCTGTTTTTT.

This clone was seen only a few times. The chain is built from TRBV2 and TRBJ1-2; 9 bases agree with TRBD1. V shed 7 bases, J shed 4 bases, and the junction held 7 bases outside the gene matches. Germline V CDR1 and CDR2: SNHLY, FYNNEI. This CDR3 comprises 14 residues. The CDR3 DNA reads TGTGCCAGCATGTCGGACAGGGGAAGCTATGGCTACACCTTC. Its translation is CASMSDRGSYGYTF.

The chain recombines TRBV19 with TRBJ2-5; 7 bases match TRBD2. The germline V gene encodes CDR1 LNHDA and CDR2 SQIVND (reference sequence). V shed 5 bases, J shed 5 bases, and the junction held 2 bases outside the gene matches. This CDR3 comprises 12 residues. CDR3 amino acids: CASSVSGETQYF. The CDR3 DNA reads TGTGCCAGTAGTGTTAGCGGGGAGACCCAGTACTTC.

This chain connects TRBV2 to TRBJ2-5; 9 positions agree with TRBD1. Germline lookup yields CDR1 SNHLY and CDR2 FYNNEI. This CDR3 region has 14 residues. The ends lost 8 bases at V and 5 bases at J; junction bases unmatched: 9. The CDR3, as DNA: TGTGCCAGCGGCGACAGGGGGATTGGGGAGACCCAGTACTTC. Translated, it gives CASGDRGIGETQYF. Full variable domain (outside the CDR3, taken from reference TRBV2 and TRBJ2-5): EPEVTQTPSHQVTQMGQEVILRCVPISNHLYFYWYRQILGQKVEFLVSFYNNEISEKSEIFDDQFSVERPDGSNFTLKIRSTKLEDSAMYFCASGDRGIGETQYFGPGTRLLVL.

In the case of this clone: This specimen includes other DNA sequences encoding the same CDR3. This chain joins TRBV9 and TRBJ1-2, with 7 bases aligning to TRBD1. The length of the CDR3 is 13 residues. Trimming at V came to 4 bases and at J to 3 bases, leaving 3 bases not matched to a gene. Germline CDR1 SGDLS, CDR2 YYNGEE. CDR3 protein: CASSPRGDYGYTF. The CDR3 bases are TGTGCCAGCAGCCCCAGGGGGGACTATGGCTACACCTTC.